This TCR beta chain was obtained from a study of early T cells in non-severe SARS-CoV-2 infection. Study details: Sequencing of bulk RNA from unsorted whole blood was done, without chain pairing.

TCRdb reanalysed the 5' RACE reads using MiXCR and keeps one entry per CDR3 protein. The sample shows 55,000 to 75,000 distinct CDR3 sequences, more than 9% of them seen only once. Many counts were recorded for this clonotype. The sample comprised whole blood. This TCR came from an adult who was a healthcare worker with PCR-confirmed SARS-CoV-2 infection or an uninfected control (not recorded which).

CDR3 region: CASSEQGSNYGYTF. The CDR3 coding sequence is TGTGCCAGCAGCGAACAGGGGTCTAACTATGGCTACACCTTC. The chain links TRBV25-1 to TRBJ1-2, with TRBD1 identical over 7 bases. Germline assignment: CDR1 MGHDK and CDR2 SYGVNS. J gave up 0 bases and V 6 bases, and 4 bases lay outside the gene matches. This CDR3 contains 14 residues.